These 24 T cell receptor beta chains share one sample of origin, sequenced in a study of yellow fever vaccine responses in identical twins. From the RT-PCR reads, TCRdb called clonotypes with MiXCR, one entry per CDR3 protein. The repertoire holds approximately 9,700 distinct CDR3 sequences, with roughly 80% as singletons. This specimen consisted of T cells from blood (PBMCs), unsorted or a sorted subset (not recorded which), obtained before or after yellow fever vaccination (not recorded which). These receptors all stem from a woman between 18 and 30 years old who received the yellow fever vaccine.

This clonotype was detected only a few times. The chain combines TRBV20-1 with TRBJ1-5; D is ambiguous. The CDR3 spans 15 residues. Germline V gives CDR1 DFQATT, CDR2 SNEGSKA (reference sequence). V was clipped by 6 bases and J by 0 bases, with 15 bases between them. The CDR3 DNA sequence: TGCAGTGCCAAAGCCCCCTACATTAGCAATCAGCCCCAGCATTTT. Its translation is CSAKAPYISNQPQHF.

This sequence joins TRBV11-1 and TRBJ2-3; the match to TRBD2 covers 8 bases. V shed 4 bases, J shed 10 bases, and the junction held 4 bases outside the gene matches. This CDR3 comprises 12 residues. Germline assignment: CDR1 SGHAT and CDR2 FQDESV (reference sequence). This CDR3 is CASSSGLGAQYF. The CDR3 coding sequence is TGTGCCAGCAGCTCGGGACTAGGAGCGCAGTATTTT.

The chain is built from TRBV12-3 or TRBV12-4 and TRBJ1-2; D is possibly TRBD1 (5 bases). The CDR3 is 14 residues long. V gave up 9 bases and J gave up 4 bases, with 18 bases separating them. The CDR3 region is CASNLGGGGYGYTF. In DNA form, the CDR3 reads TGTGCCAGTAACCTGGGGGGAGGTGGCTATGGCTACACCTTC.

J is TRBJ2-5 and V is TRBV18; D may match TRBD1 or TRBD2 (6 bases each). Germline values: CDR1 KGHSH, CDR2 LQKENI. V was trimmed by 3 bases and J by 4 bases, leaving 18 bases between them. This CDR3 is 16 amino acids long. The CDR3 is CASSPLQGGQGETQYF. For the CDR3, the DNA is TGTGCCAGCTCACCCCTACAGGGAGGCCAAGGAGAGACCCAGTACTTC. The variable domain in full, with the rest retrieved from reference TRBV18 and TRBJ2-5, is NAGVMQNPRHLVRRRGQEARLRCSPMKGHSHVYWYRQLPEEGLKFMVYLQKENIIDESGMPKERFSAEFPKEGPSILRIQQVVRGDSAAYFCASSPLQGGQGETQYFGPGTRLLVL.

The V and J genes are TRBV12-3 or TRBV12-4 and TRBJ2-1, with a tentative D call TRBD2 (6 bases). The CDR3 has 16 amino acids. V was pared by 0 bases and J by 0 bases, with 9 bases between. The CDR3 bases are TGTGCCAGCAGTTTAGCGGGAGGCTTCTCCTACAATGAGCAGTTCTTC. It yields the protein CASSLAGGFSYNEQFF.

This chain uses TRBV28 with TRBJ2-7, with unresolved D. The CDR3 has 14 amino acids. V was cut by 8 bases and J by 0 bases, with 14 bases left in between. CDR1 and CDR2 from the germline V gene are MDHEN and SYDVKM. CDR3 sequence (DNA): TGTGCCAGCCCCCGGACCTCAGACTCCTACGAGCAGTACTTC. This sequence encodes CASPRTSDSYEQYF.

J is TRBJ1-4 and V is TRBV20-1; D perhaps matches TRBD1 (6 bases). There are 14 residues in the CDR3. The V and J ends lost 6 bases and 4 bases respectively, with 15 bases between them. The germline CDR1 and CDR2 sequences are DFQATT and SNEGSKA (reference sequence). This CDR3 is CSAWTEHLNEKLFF. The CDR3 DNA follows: TGCAGTGCGTGGACAGAGCACCTTAATGAAAAACTGTTTTTT.

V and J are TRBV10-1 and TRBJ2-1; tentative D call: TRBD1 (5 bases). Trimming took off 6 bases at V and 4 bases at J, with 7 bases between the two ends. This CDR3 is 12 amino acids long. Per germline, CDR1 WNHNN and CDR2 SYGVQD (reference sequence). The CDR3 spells CASSRVYNEQFF. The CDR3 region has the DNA TGCGCCAGCAGCAGGGTTTACAATGAGCAGTTCTTC.

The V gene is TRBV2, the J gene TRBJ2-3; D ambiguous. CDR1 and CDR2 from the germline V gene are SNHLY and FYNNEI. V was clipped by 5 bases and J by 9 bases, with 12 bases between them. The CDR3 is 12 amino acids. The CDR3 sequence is CASSSSEVTQYF. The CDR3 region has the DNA TGTGCCAGCAGTTCAAGTGAAGTCACGCAGTATTTT.

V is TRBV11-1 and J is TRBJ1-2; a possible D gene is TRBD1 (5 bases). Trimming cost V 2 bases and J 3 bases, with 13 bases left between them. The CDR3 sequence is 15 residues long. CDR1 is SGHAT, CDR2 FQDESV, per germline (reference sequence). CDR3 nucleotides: TGTGCCAGCAGCTTATATTTAGGGGAACACTATGGCTACACCTTC. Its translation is CASSLYLGEHYGYTF.

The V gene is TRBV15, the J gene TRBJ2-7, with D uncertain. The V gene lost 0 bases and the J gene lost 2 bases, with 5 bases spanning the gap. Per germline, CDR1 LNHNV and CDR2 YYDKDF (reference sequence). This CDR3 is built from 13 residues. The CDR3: CATSRDSTYEQYF. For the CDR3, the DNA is TGTGCCACCAGCAGAGATTCAACCTACGAGCAGTACTTC.

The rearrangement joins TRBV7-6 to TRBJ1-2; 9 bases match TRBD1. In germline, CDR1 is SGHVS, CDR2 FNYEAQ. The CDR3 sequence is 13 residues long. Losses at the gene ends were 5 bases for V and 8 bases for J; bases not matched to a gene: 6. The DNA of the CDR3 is TGTGCCAGCAGCGAGACAGGGGGGCTCGGCTACACCTTC. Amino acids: CASSETGGLGYTF.

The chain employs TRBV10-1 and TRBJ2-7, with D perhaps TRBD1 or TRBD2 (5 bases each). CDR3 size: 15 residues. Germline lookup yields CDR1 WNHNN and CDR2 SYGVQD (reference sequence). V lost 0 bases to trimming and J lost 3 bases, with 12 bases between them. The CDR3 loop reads CASSESMGVRYEQYF. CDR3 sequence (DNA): TGCGCCAGCAGTGAGTCAATGGGGGTCCGCTACGAGCAGTACTTC.

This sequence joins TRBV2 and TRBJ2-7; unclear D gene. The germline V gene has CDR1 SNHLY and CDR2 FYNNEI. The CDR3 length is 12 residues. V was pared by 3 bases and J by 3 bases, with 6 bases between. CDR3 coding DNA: TGTGCCAGCAGTGATGGTAGCTACGAGCAGTACTTC. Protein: CASSDGSYEQYF.

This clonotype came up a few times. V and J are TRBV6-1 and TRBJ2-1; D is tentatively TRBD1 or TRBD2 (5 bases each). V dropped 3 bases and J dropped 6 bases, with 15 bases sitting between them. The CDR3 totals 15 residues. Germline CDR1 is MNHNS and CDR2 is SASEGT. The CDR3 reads CASSDPSGASNEQFF. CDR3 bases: TGTGCCAGCAGTGATCCCTCCGGGGCTAGCAATGAGCAGTTCTTC.

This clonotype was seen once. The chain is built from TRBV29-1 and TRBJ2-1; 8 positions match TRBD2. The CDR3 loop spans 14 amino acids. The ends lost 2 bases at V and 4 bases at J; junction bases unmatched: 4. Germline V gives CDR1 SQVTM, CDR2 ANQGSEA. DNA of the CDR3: TGCAGCGTTGAACTAGCGGGCTCATACAATGAGCAGTTCTTC. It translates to CSVELAGSYNEQFF.

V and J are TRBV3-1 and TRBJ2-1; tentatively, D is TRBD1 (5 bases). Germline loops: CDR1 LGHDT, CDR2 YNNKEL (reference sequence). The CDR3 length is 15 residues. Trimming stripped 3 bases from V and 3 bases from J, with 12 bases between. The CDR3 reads CASSQNRWNYNEQFF. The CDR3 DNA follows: TGTGCCAGCAGCCAGAACAGGTGGAACTACAATGAGCAGTTCTTC.

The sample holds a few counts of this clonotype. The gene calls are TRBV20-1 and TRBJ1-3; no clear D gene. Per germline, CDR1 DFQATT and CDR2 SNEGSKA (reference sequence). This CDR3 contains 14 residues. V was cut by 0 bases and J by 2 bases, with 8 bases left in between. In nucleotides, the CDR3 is TGCAGTGCTAGAGATATAAGTCCTGGAAACACCATATATTTT. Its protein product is CSARDISPGNTIYF.

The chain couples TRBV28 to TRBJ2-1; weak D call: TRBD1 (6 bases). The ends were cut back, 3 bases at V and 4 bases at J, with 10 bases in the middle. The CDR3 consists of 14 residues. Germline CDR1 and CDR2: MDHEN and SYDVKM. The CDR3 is CASSFGGQYNEQFF. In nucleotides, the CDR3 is TGTGCCAGCAGTTTCGGAGGACAGTACAATGAGCAGTTCTTC.

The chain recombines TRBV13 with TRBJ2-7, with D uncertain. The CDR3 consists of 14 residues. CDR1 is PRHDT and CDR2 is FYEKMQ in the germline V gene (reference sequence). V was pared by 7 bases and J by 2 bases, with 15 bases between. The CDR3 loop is CASIRNPGAYEQYV. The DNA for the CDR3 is TGTGCCAGCATAAGGAATCCCGGCGCCTACGAGCAGTACGTC.

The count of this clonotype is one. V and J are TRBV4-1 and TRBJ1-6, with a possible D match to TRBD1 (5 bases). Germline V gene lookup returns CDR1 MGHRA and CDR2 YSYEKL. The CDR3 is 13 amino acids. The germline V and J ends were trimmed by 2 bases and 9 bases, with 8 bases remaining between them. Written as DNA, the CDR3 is TGCGCCAGCAGCCAAACTACAGGTTCACCCCTCCACTTT. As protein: CASSQTTGSPLHF.

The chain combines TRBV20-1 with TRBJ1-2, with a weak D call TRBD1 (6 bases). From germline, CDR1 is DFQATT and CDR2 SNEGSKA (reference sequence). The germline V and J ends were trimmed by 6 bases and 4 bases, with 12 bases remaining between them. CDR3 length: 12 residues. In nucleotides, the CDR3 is TGCAGTGCCCGAATAGGGGGCTATGGCTACACCTTC. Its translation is CSARIGGYGYTF.

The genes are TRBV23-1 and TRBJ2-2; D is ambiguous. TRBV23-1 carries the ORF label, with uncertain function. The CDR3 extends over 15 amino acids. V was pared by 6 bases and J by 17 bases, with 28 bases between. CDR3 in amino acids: CASRKRTHGRLGCFF. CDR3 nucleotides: TGCGCCAGCAGAAAACGAACTCACGGACGGTTGGGTTGTTTTTTT.

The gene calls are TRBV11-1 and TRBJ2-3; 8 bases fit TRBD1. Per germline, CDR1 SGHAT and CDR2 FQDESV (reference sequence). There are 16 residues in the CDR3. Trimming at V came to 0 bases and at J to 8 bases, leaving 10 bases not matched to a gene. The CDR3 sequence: CASSLALDREIGTQYF. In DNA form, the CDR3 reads TGTGCCAGCAGCTTAGCGCTGGACAGGGAGATTGGTACGCAGTATTTT.